The clone carrying this TCR beta chain was seen more than once but under ten times. Antigen specificity is unknown. The entry originates in a study of coeliac disease. For the study at large: High-resolution HLA typing was lacking; TRBV7-2 bias was queried instead.

The junction had 12 bases not matched to a gene; V was cut back by 5 bases and J by 4 bases. The length of the CDR3 is 17 residues. The V gene's germline CDR1 is SEHNR and CDR2 FQNEAQ (reference sequence). Profiled with immunoSEQ multiplex PCR; TCRdb holds only in-frame clones, not every one. The table records several thousand clones, 66% of them present only once. Study results and limitations: TRB repertoires were largely private, with most amino acid sequences found in only one sample. Active celiac intraepithelial and lamina propria samples had lower TRB and TRG clonality than control samples. Intraepithelial and lamina propria fractions were not highly pure, so cross-contamination was possible.

V and J are TRBV7-9 and TRBJ2-5, with 11 bases that match TRBD2. Sequenced input: intraepithelial lymphocytes from the gut. The receptor comes from a woman between 18 and 30 years old with active celiac disease. Here the CDR3 reads CASSPTSGAAFVETQYF. CDR3 DNA: TGTGCCAGCAGCCCGACTAGCGGGGCGGCTTTCGTAGAGACCCAGTACTTC.